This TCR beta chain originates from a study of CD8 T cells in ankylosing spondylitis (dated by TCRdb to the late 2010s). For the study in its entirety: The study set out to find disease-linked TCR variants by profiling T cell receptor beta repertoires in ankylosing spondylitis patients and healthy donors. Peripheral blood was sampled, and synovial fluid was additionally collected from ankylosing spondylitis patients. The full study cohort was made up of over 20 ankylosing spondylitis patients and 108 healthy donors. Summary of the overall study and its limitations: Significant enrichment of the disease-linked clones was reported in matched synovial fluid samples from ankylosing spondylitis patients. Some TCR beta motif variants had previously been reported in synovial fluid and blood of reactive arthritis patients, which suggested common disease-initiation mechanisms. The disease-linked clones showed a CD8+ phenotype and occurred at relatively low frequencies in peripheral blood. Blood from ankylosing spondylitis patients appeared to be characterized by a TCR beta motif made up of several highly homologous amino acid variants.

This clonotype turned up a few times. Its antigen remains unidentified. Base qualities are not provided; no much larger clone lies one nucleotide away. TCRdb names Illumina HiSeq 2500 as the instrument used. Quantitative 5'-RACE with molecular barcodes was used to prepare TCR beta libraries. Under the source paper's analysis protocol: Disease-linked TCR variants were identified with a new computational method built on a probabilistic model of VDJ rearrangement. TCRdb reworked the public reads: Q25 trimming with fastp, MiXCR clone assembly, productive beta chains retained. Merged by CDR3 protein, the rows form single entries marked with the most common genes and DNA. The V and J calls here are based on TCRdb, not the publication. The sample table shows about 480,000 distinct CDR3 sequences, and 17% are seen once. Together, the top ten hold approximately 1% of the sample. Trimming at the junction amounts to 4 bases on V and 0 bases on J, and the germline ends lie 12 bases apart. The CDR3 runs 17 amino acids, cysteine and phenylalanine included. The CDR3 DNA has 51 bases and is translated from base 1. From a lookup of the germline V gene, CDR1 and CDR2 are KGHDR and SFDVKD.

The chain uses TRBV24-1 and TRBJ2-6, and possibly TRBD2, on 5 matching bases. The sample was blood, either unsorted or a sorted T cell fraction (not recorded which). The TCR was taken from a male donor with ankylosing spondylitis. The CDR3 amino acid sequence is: CATSDPWRNSGANVLTF. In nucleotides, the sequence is TGTGCCACCAGTGACCCCTGGAGGAACTCTGGGGCCAACGTCCTGACTTTC.